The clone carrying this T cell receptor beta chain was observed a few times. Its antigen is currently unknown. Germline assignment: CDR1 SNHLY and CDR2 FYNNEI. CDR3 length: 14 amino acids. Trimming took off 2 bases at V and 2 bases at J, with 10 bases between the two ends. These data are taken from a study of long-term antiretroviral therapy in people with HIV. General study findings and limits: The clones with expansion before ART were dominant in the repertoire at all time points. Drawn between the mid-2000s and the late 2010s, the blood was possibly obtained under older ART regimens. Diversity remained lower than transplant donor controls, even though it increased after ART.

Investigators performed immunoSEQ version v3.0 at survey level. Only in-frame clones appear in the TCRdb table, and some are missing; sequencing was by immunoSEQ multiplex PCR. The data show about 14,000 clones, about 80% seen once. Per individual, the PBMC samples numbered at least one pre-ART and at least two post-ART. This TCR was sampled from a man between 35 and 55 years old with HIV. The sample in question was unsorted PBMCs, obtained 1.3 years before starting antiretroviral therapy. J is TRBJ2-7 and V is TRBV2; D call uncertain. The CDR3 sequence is CASSEWRGPYEQYF. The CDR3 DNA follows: TGTGCCAGCAGTGAATGGCGAGGACCCTACGAGCAGTACTTC. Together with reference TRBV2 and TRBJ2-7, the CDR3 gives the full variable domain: EPEVTQTPSHQVTQMGQEVILRCVPISNHLYFYWYRQILGQKVEFLVSFYNNEISEKSEIFDDQFSVERPDGSNFTLKIRSTKLEDSAMYFCASSEWRGPYEQYFGPGTRLTVT.